This T cell receptor (beta chain) was identified in a study of blood T cell repertoires in COVID-19. Study at large: The samples span acute and convalescent COVID-19 from the United States, Italy and Spain. T cells, B-cell-depleted T cells, or PBMCs provided the cDNA or gDNA that served as material.

The germline V gene has CDR1 SEHNR and CDR2 FQNEAQ (reference sequence). V shed 5 bases, J shed 12 bases, and the junction held 5 bases outside the gene matches. This CDR3 has 12 residues. Authors' analysis steps: Estimates of nucleated cell counts were drawn from the amplification of reference gene primers. TCRdb's table, derived via immunoSEQ multiplex PCR, lists solely in-frame clones and lacks some. That table furnishes V, J and clone size, whereas the DNA furnished D and trimming. Of roughly 250,000 clones listed, 75% to 90% were seen once; the top ten hold roughly 7.8%. The TCR comes from a man between 60 and 75 years old who had recovered from COVID-19. This chain uses TRBV7-9 with TRBJ2-2, with TRBD1 matching over 8 bases. Specimen: peripheral blood. CDR3 amino acids: CASSQDRAKLFF. The DNA for the CDR3 is TGTGCCAGCAGCCAGGACAGGGCGAAGCTGTTTTTT.